The 32 T cell receptor beta chains below were found in one sample sequenced in a study of T cells after posttransplantation cyclophosphamide. Busulfan-fludarabine conditioning, marrow transplant, and cyclophosphamide on days +3 and +4 were administered. Repertoires were generated with immunoSEQ multiplex PCR, while TCRdb's copy carries only in-frame clones and drops some. The repertoire holds 20,000 to 25,000 clones, with less than 90% as singletons. Sequencing used PBMCs, obtained after allogeneic stem cell transplant with posttransplant cyclophosphamide. These receptor sequences come from a female patient in her 30s who received an allogeneic stem cell transplant from an unrelated donor, was CMV-positive, and had no GVHD. The graft donor may have given rise to some T cells.

The chain uses TRBV6-1 and TRBJ2-3, with a weak D call TRBD1 (5 bases). The CDR3 loop spans 14 amino acids. In germline, CDR1 is MNHNS, CDR2 SASEGT. Trimming pared 6 bases from V and 0 bases from J, leaving 10 bases between. The CDR3 sequence: CASRTTGSTDTQYF. The CDR3 coding sequence is TGTGCCAGCAGAACTACAGGTAGCACAGATACGCAGTATTTT.

The chain's CDR3 is CASSPGTGRETQYF. The CDR3, as DNA: TGTGCCAGCAGCCCAGGGACTGGGCGGGAGACCCAGTACTTC. The chain employs TRBV7-2 and TRBJ2-5; D possibly corresponds to TRBD2 (6 bases). Germline assignment: CDR1 SGHTA and CDR2 FQGNSA. CDR3 length: 14 residues. V was trimmed by 5 bases and J by 5 bases, leaving 15 bases between them.

The gene calls are TRBV7-3 and TRBJ2-5; 14 bases align to TRBD2. The ends lost 5 bases at V and 3 bases at J; junction bases unmatched: 5. Germline V gives CDR1 SGHTA, CDR2 FQGTGA. This CDR3 contains 16 residues. The CDR3 DNA reads as TGTGCCAGCAGCCAGGGACTAGCGGGGGTGGAAGAGACCCAGTACTTC. Amino acid sequence: CASSQGLAGVEETQYF.

The gene calls are TRBV12-5 and TRBJ2-2; D unclear. The CDR3 contains 16 residues. Germline assignment: CDR1 LGHNT and CDR2 FRNRAP. V lost 10 bases to trimming and J lost 0 bases, with 18 bases between them. The CDR3 DNA is TGTGCTACCCAGGCTTATGCAGAAACGAACACCGGGGAGCTGTTTTTT. This encodes CATQAYAETNTGELFF.

The chain links TRBV28 to TRBJ2-1; D unclear. This CDR3 has 15 residues. Germline-derived CDR1 and CDR2 are MDHEN and SYDVKM. Trimming shortened V by 5 bases and J by 0 bases, and 11 bases separated the two germline ends. The CDR3 region is CASSGNVFSYNEQFF. CDR3 sequence (DNA): TGTGCCAGCAGTGGCAACGTATTCTCCTACAATGAGCAGTTCTTC.

V gene TRBV9 combines with J gene TRBJ2-2; TRBD1 agrees at 7 bases. The CDR3 is made up of 17 amino acids. Germline trimming cut 2 bases from V and 5 bases from J; bases unmatched to any gene: 12. Looked up from germline, CDR1 is SGDLS and CDR2 is YYNGEE. This CDR3 reads CASSVKGAGRGTGELFF. The CDR3 DNA follows: TGTGCCAGCAGCGTCAAGGGGGCCGGAAGGGGGACCGGGGAGCTGTTTTTT.

This chain uses TRBV5-1 with TRBJ2-1, with D perhaps matching TRBD2 (6 bases). Germline loops: CDR1 SGHRS, CDR2 YFSETQ. Trimming removed 4 bases at V and 10 bases at J, with 21 bases between. This CDR3 region has 15 residues. The CDR3 coding sequence is TGCGCCAGCAGCATTGCGGGGCTCTCCTCATGGGAGCAGTTCTTC. This codes for CASSIAGLSSWEQFF.

The chain joins TRBV27 to TRBJ1-6, with TRBD1 matching 8 bases. Germline V gene data show CDR1 as MNHEY and CDR2 as SMNVEV (reference sequence). There are 14 residues in the CDR3. After removal of 6 bases from V and 10 bases from J, the junction contained 8 bases not matched to a gene. The CDR3 DNA follows: TGTGCCAGCAGGGACAGGGCAGGTTGGTCACCCCTCCACTTT. It is translated as CASRDRAGWSPLHF.

This clone occurred a few times. The chain has TRBV6-1 and TRBJ1-6; TRBD1 agrees at 10 bases. CDR3 length: 14 residues. Germline V gene sequence: CDR1 MNHNS, CDR2 SASEGT. The V and J ends lost 8 bases and 6 bases, in that order; junction bases with no gene match: 4. The DNA of the CDR3 is TGTGCCAGCCTTGGGACAGGGGCTAATTCACCCCTCCACTTT. This translates into CASLGTGANSPLHF.

This clone was seen just once. The gene calls are TRBV30 and TRBJ2-2, with TRBD1 matching 7 bases. From germline, CDR1 is GTSNPN and CDR2 SVGIG (reference sequence). J was trimmed by 7 bases and V by 0 bases; bases with no gene match: 11. This CDR3 contains 16 residues. The CDR3 reads CAWSVKAGGGFGELFF. The CDR3 DNA follows: TGTGCCTGGAGTGTAAAGGCAGGGGGTGGATTCGGGGAGCTGTTTTTT.

The rearrangement links TRBV5-3 to TRBJ2-2; TRBD2 agrees at 16 bases. TRBV5-3 is classed as an ORF, of uncertain function. V lost 8 bases, J lost 5 bases, and 9 bases stayed unmatched. CDR3 length equals 17 residues. The CDR3: CARAGTSGGAHTGELFF. CDR3 nucleotides: TGTGCCAGGGCCGGGACTAGCGGGGGGGCCCATACCGGGGAGCTGTTTTTT.

The CDR3 DNA is TGTGCCTGGACCACAGGTTACGAGCAGTACTTC. Amino acids: CAWTTGYEQYF. This sequence joins TRBV30 and TRBJ2-5; maybe TRBD1 (5 bases). The DNA end is a closer match to TRBJ2-7, so the J assignment may be wrong. CDR1 is GTSNPN, CDR2 SVGIG, per germline (reference sequence). The CDR3 is made up of 11 amino acids.

This clone came up a few times. V usage is TRBV7-9 and J usage is TRBJ2-1; TRBD1 agrees at 11 bases. Germline CDR1 SEHNR, CDR2 FQNEAQ (reference sequence). This CDR3 region has 15 residues. The V gene end was trimmed by 1 base and the J gene end by 7 bases; junction bases not matched to a gene: 3. The CDR3 sequence is CASSLVGTGGNEQFF. Written as DNA, the CDR3 is TGTGCCAGCAGCTTAGTAGGGACAGGGGGAAATGAGCAGTTCTTC.

This sequence joins TRBV10-3 and TRBJ1-4; tentative D call: TRBD1 (6 bases). Looked up from germline, CDR1 is ENHRY and CDR2 is SYGVKD. CDR3 length: 14 amino acids. Trimming took off 6 bases at V and 5 bases at J, with 13 bases between the two ends. The CDR3 spells CAIRAGQINEKLFF. CDR3 nucleotide sequence: TGTGCCATCAGGGCTGGACAGATAAATGAAAAACTGTTTTTT.

The chain uses TRBV28 and TRBJ1-2, with 8 bases fitting TRBD1. V lost 5 bases, J lost 6 bases, and 17 bases stayed unmatched. The CDR3 contains 17 residues. Per the germline V gene, CDR1 is MDHEN and CDR2 is SYDVKM. In DNA form, the CDR3 reads TGTGCCAGCAGTGTTTACCCGCGGACAGGGTTATTAAATGGCTACACCTTC. Protein product: CASSVYPRTGLLNGYTF.

The chain joins TRBV10-3 to TRBJ2-3; 10 bases align to TRBD1. The J segment lost 2 bases and the V segment lost 7 bases, leaving 6 bases of the junction unmatched. This CDR3 contains 15 residues. Germline V gene lookup returns CDR1 ENHRY and CDR2 SYGVKD. The CDR3 nucleotides are TGTGCCATCACCCCGGGACAGGGGTCCACAGATACGCAGTATTTT. Protein sequence: CAITPGQGSTDTQYF.

The chain recombines TRBV4-3 with TRBJ1-1; 10 bases line up with TRBD1. Trimming took 3 bases from V and 9 from J; bases not matched to a gene: 10. Germline V gene data show CDR1 as LGHNA and CDR2 as YSLEER. The CDR3 totals 15 residues. CDR3 in amino acids: CASSQRWTGGLQAFF. CDR3 bases: TGCGCCAGCAGCCAGCGCTGGACAGGGGGACTTCAAGCTTTCTTT.

CDR3 sequence: CASSLTGRETQYF. The CDR3 region has the DNA TGTGCCAGCAGTTTAACGGGTCGGGAGACCCAGTACTTC. This chain joins TRBV28 and TRBJ2-5; no clear D gene. Germline V CDR1 and CDR2: MDHEN, SYDVKM. The CDR3 consists of 13 residues. Trimming removed 2 bases at V and 5 bases at J, with 9 bases between.

The rearrangement uses TRBV28 and TRBJ1-6; maybe TRBD1 (5 bases). CDR3 length equals 16 residues. CDR1 is MDHEN, CDR2 SYDVKM, per germline. The V end lost 7 bases, the J end lost 0 bases, and 13 bases lay between the germline ends. CDR3 nucleotide sequence: TGTGCCAGCATTGAATCAGGGCGCTCCTATAATTCACCCCTCCACTTT. This gives the protein CASIESGRSYNSPLHF.

The chain has TRBV27 and TRBJ1-4; 8 bases fit TRBD1. V was pared by 4 bases and J by 3 bases, with 4 bases of the junction left unmatched. This CDR3 spans 15 amino acids. The germline gives CDR1 MNHEY, CDR2 SMNVEV (reference sequence). The CDR3 bases are TGTGCCAGCAGTTCCTACAGGGGGGCTAATGAAAAACTGTTTTTT. Translating gives CASSSYRGANEKLFF.

The J gene is TRBJ1-1, the V gene TRBV6-5; 7 nucleotides line up with TRBD1. Germline assignment: CDR1 MNHEY and CDR2 SVGAGI. This CDR3 has 15 amino acids. With 5 bases clipped from V and 4 bases from J, the junction kept 10 bases outside the gene matches. The CDR3 loop is CASSRGHPGGTEAFF. CDR3 bases: TGTGCCAGCAGTCGAGGACACCCAGGGGGCACTGAAGCTTTCTTT.

The gene calls are TRBV5-1 and TRBJ2-1; TRBD2 aligns across 7 bases. With V trimmed by 4 bases and J by 7 bases, 20 bases remained unmatched. The CDR3 contains 18 residues. Germline CDR1 and CDR2: SGHRS and YFSETQ. The CDR3 sequence is CASSLTPRGDFPTNEQFF. CDR3 coding DNA: TGCGCCAGCAGCCTGACCCCCCGGGGGGACTTCCCTACAAATGAGCAGTTCTTC. The variable domain in full, completed from reference TRBV5-1 and TRBJ2-1, reads KAGVTQTPRYLIKTRGQQVTLSCSPISGHRSVSWYQQTPGQGLQFLFEYFSETQRNKGNFPGRFSGRQFSNSRSEMNVSTLELGDSALYLCASSLTPRGDFPTNEQFFGPGTRLTVL.

The V gene is TRBV5-1, the J gene TRBJ2-5, with 8 bases that match TRBD2. V trimming: 4 bases; J trimming: 5 bases; junction bases outside the gene matches: 4. The CDR3 spans 13 residues. From germline, CDR1 is SGHRS and CDR2 YFSETQ. The CDR3 sequence: CASSPSGFETQYF. As DNA, the CDR3 is TGCGCCAGCAGCCCTAGCGGGTTTGAGACCCAGTACTTC.

J is TRBJ1-1 and V is TRBV18; TRBD1 matches 11 bases. This CDR3 has 15 residues. With V trimmed by 6 bases and J by 4 bases, 7 bases remained unmatched. Germline lookup yields CDR1 KGHSH and CDR2 LQKENI. The CDR3 reads CASSRDRGTGTEAFF. CDR3 DNA: TGTGCCAGCTCCCGGGACAGGGGGACGGGCACTGAAGCTTTCTTT.

This rearrangement joins TRBV28 to TRBJ1-2, with D possibly matching TRBD1 (5 bases). From germline, CDR1 is MDHEN and CDR2 SYDVKM. Trimming shortened V by 4 bases and J by 8 bases, and 11 bases separated the two germline ends. The CDR3 consists of 12 residues. The CDR3 DNA is TGTGCCAGCAGTTCATCAGGGTTAGGCTACACCTTC. Its translation is CASSSSGLGYTF.

The CDR3 DNA reads as TGTGCCAGCAGCGTAGCCGACACCGGGGAGCTGTTTTTT. Its protein is CASSVADTGELFF. V is TRBV9 and J is TRBJ2-2; D call uncertain. The CDR3 is 13 amino acids. Trimming cost V 0 bases and J 3 bases, with 3 bases left between them. The germline CDR1 and CDR2 sequences are SGDLS and YYNGEE.

The CDR3 DNA reads as TGTGCCTGGAGTGAAGGGCGGACAGGGATGGGTCAGCCCCAGCATTTT. This sequence encodes CAWSEGRTGMGQPQHF. The chain is built from TRBV30 and TRBJ1-5, with 8 bases aligning to TRBD1. Germline assignment: CDR1 GTSNPN and CDR2 SVGIG (reference sequence). This CDR3 comprises 16 residues. The ends lost 1 base at V and 6 bases at J; junction bases unmatched: 11.

J is TRBJ1-1 and V is TRBV9, with D maybe TRBD1 (5 bases). The CDR3 loop spans 13 amino acids. The V gene's germline CDR1 is SGDLS and CDR2 YYNGEE. V was clipped by 2 bases and J by 5 bases, with 10 bases between them. For the CDR3, the DNA is TGTGCCAGCAGCGTTAATCAGGGAACTGAAGCTTTCTTT. The encoded protein is CASSVNQGTEAFF. Full variable domain (rest looked up from reference TRBV9 and TRBJ1-1): DSGVTQTPKHLITATGQRVTLRCSPRSGDLSVYWYQQSLDQGLQFLIQYYNGEERAKGNILERFSAQQFPDLHSELNLSSLELGDSALYFCASSVNQGTEAFFGQGTRLTVV.

This chain uses TRBV4-1 with TRBJ2-3, with D maybe TRBD2 (7 bases). Germline V CDR1 and CDR2: MGHRA, YSYEKL. V dropped 4 bases and J dropped 9 bases, with 8 bases sitting between them. CDR3 length: 11 residues. Here the CDR3 reads CASSRGGTQYF. In nucleotides, the CDR3 is TGCGCCAGCAGCCGCGGGGGCACGCAGTATTTT.

The chain carries TRBV18 and TRBJ1-5; TRBD1 agrees at 8 bases. The germline V gene has CDR1 KGHSH and CDR2 LQKENI. The trim removed 5 bases at V and 4 bases at J, leaving 7 bases unmatched. This CDR3 comprises 15 residues. In DNA, the CDR3 is TGTGCCAGCTCAGGTCAGGGGGCGTCAAATCAGCCCCAGCATTTT. Protein product: CASSGQGASNQPQHF. Combining the CDR3 with reference TRBV18 and TRBJ1-5 gives the whole variable domain NAGVMQNPRHLVRRRGQEARLRCSPMKGHSHVYWYRQLPEEGLKFMVYLQKENIIDESGMPKERFSAEFPKEGPSILRIQQVVRGDSAAYFCASSGQGASNQPQHFGDGTRLSIL.

This chain links TRBV7-9 with TRBJ1-2; D is possibly TRBD1 (5 bases). The CDR3 spans 16 residues. Trimming removed 0 bases from V and 1 base from J, with 12 bases in between. Germline V gene lookup returns CDR1 SEHNR and CDR2 FQNEAQ (reference sequence). CDR3 protein: CASSLAGRTLNYGYTF. The CDR3 DNA reads as TGTGCCAGCAGCTTAGCGGGGAGGACACTTAACTATGGCTACACCTTC.

The J gene is TRBJ2-3, the V gene TRBV6-1; 7 nucleotides agree with TRBD1. V was pared by 5 bases and J by 0 bases, with 2 bases of the junction left unmatched. Germline V lookup: CDR1 MNHNS, CDR2 SASEGT. This CDR3 is built from 14 residues. The CDR3, as DNA: TGTGCCAGCAGTCGGACAGGAAGCACAGATACGCAGTATTTT. This gives the protein CASSRTGSTDTQYF.